This TCR beta chain was found in a study of identical twins. Trimming shortened V by 3 bases and J by 1 base, and 4 bases separated the two germline ends. This CDR3 is 12 amino acids long. TCRdb re-derived calls from the 5' RACE reads in MiXCR, one entry per CDR3 protein. Of around 680,000 distinct CDR3 sequences in the sample, 8.5% to 9% were seen once. This sample was also put to use in a study of yellow fever vaccine responses in identical twins.

The TCR was taken from a young woman in good health. This chain links TRBV12-3 or TRBV12-4 with TRBJ2-7, with D unresolved. The sequencing input was PBMCs. The CDR3 region is CASSFISYEQYF. The DNA of the CDR3 is TGTGCCAGCAGTTTTATATCCTACGAGCAGTACTTC.